Given below is one T cell receptor (beta chain) in context. The sample comes from a study of T cell repertoires in cytomegalovirus infection. Study in general: Public TCR beta signatures provided an indication of both CMV infection and a matching HLA type.

CDR1 is SGHVS, CDR2 FQNEAQ, per germline. V lost 4 bases to trimming and J lost 0 bases, with 13 bases between them. The CDR3 is made up of 16 amino acids. TCRdb itself ran the reads through MiXCR, one entry per CDR3 protein. The table includes a few hundred thousand distinct CDR3 sequences, 26% detected once. The rearrangement uses TRBV7-8 and TRBJ2-1, with D maybe TRBD1 (6 bases). Sequenced input: PBMCs. This TCR derives from a human donor in good health (CMV status not recorded). Some clones in this sample may be carry-over from other donors' samples. Written as DNA, the CDR3 is TGTGCCAGCAGCTCTCGGCAGGGGAGCTCCTACAATGAGCAGTTCTTC. Protein: CASSSRQGSSYNEQFF.